The 16 T cell receptor beta chains reported below all come from one sample, sequenced in a study of blood T cell repertoires in COVID-19. Sequencing used immunoSEQ multiplex PCR; TCRdb keeps in-frame clones, though not all of them. This sample has 450,000 to 500,000 clones; 80% to 90% occur once, and the top ten carry roughly 3.2%. Sequenced material: peripheral blood. These receptors came from a human donor in a cohort sampled during active COVID-19.

The V and J genes are TRBV7-2 and TRBJ2-2; the match to TRBD1 covers 9 bases. Germline loops: CDR1 SGHTA, CDR2 FQGNSA. The CDR3 totals 14 residues. V trimming: 4 bases; J trimming: 7 bases; junction bases outside the gene matches: 4. The CDR3 DNA sequence: TGTGCCAGCAGCTCCGACAGGGGGAGCGGGGAGCTGTTTTTT. Its translation: CASSSDRGSGELFF.

The V gene is TRBV19, the J gene TRBJ2-1; TRBD2 agrees at 14 bases. The CDR3 totals 20 residues. The germline gives CDR1 LNHDA, CDR2 SQIVND (reference sequence). The junction had 13 bases not matched to a gene; V was cut back by 6 bases and J by 0 bases. For the CDR3, the DNA is TGTGCCAGTAGCCCCGAGACTAGCGGGAGGGCCTGGGGCTCCTACAATGAGCAGTTCTTC. As protein: CASSPETSGRAWGSYNEQFF.

This chain links TRBV29-1 with TRBJ1-4; the D is unclear. The CDR3 is 11 residues long. V dropped 0 bases and J dropped 11 bases, with 7 bases sitting between them. Germline V gives CDR1 SQVTM, CDR2 ANQGSEA. CDR3 sequence: CSVEESRKLFF. CDR3 in DNA: TGCAGCGTTGAAGAATCACGGAAACTGTTTTTT.

The rearrangement joins TRBV28 to TRBJ2-7; 10 positions match TRBD1. The CDR3 spans 15 residues. V was pared by 6 bases and J by 5 bases, with 10 bases of the junction left unmatched. CDR1 is MDHEN, CDR2 SYDVKM, per germline. CDR3 sequence reads: CASRPLGDRGNEQYF. The DNA of the CDR3 is TGTGCCAGCAGACCTTTGGGGGACAGGGGCAACGAGCAGTACTTC.

The gene calls are TRBV27 and TRBJ1-5, with 11 bases lining up with TRBD1. The CDR3 loop spans 20 amino acids. V lost 1 base and J lost 0; bases outside the gene matches: 11. CDR1 MNHEY and CDR2 SMNVEV come from the germline V gene (reference sequence). CDR3 amino acids: CASSLLVSRDRGDSNQPQHF. CDR3 coding DNA: TGTGCCAGCAGTTTATTGGTGTCCCGGGACAGGGGGGATAGCAATCAGCCCCAGCATTTT.

The rearrangement links TRBV29-1 to TRBJ2-7, with 10 bases that match TRBD1. Germline lookup yields CDR1 SQVTM and CDR2 ANQGSEA. The CDR3 sequence is 12 residues long. The V gene end was trimmed by 7 bases and the J gene end by 3 bases; junction bases not matched to a gene: 3. The CDR3 here is CSGRDRGYEQYF. CDR3 DNA sequence: TGCAGCGGCCGGGACAGGGGCTACGAGCAGTACTTC.

This chain connects TRBV11-2 to TRBJ2-5; the D gene is possibly TRBD2 (5 bases). In germline, CDR1 is SGHAT, CDR2 FQNNGV. CDR3 length equals 13 residues. Trimming left V 6 bases short and J 7 bases short, with 15 bases between. CDR3 DNA: TGTGCCAGCAGGCCGGGGATGAAGTTGACCCAGTACTTC. Its protein product is CASRPGMKLTQYF.

The genes are TRBV2 and TRBJ2-4, with 7 bases fitting TRBD2. After removal of 4 bases from V and 3 bases from J, the junction contained 6 bases not matched to a gene. The CDR3 has 15 residues. Per germline, CDR1 SNHLY and CDR2 FYNNEI. The CDR3 coding sequence is TGTGCCAGCAGTGCCGAGCGGGAAGGCAAAAACATTCAGTACTTC. It codes for CASSAEREGKNIQYF. Filled out from reference TRBV2 and TRBJ2-4, the complete variable domain reads EPEVTQTPSHQVTQMGQEVILRCVPISNHLYFYWYRQILGQKVEFLVSFYNNEISEKSEIFDDQFSVERPDGSNFTLKIRSTKLEDSAMYFCASSAEREGKNIQYFGAGTRLSVL.

V usage is TRBV6-5 and J usage is TRBJ2-7; 8 nucleotides agree with TRBD1. Germline CDR1 and CDR2: MNHEY and SVGAGI. V shed 4 bases and J 5 bases; nucleotides not matched to a gene: 13. The CDR3 contains 16 residues. CDR3 sequence (DNA): TGTGCCAGCAGTTGGGACAGGTCAAATCAGAGCGACGAGCAGTACTTC. It yields the protein CASSWDRSNQSDEQYF.

V gene TRBV11-3 combines with J gene TRBJ2-1; TRBD2 might be the D (6 bases). Germline values: CDR1 SGHNT, CDR2 YENEEA. V shed 5 bases and J shed 5 bases, with 22 bases lying between them. This CDR3 has 17 amino acids. The CDR3 DNA reads as TGTGCCAGCAGCCCCGGGAGCGGAGAGAGGATGAACAATGAGCAGTTCTTC. It encodes CASSPGSGERMNNEQFF.

This clone occurred a few times. J is TRBJ1-1 and V is TRBV4-3; TRBD1 matches 8 bases. The CDR3 contains 14 residues. V lost 2 bases and J lost 4; bases outside the gene matches: 3. Germline V CDR1 and CDR2: LGHNA, YSLEER. CDR3 sequence: CASSQSQGATEAFF. The CDR3 bases are TGCGCCAGCAGCCAATCCCAGGGGGCCACTGAAGCTTTCTTT.

The V gene is TRBV7-3, the J gene TRBJ2-4; D not certain. The CDR3 extends over 14 amino acids. Trimming left V 1 base short and J 6 bases short, with 10 bases between. CDR1 is SGHTA, CDR2 FQGTGA, per germline. The CDR3 region is CASSLSPGANIQYF. The CDR3 region has the DNA TGTGCCAGCAGCTTAAGTCCCGGAGCAAACATTCAGTACTTC.

The chain couples TRBV5-6 to TRBJ1-3; 9 bases map to TRBD1. This CDR3 contains 15 residues. Losses at the gene ends were 3 bases for V and 0 bases for J; bases not matched to a gene: 1. Germline V CDR1 and CDR2: SGHDT, YYEEEE. The CDR3 DNA follows: TGTGCCAGCAGCTCGACAGGGGGCTCTGGAAACACCATATATTTT. It yields the protein CASSSTGGSGNTIYF.

The rearrangement uses TRBV30 and TRBJ2-2, with 8 bases matching TRBD1. CDR3 length equals 15 residues. Germline assignment: CDR1 GTSNPN and CDR2 SVGIG (reference sequence). With V trimmed by 0 bases and J by 7 bases, 7 bases remained unmatched. In nucleotides, the CDR3 is TGTGCCTGGAGTGTACTGAGACAGGGGATCGGGGAGCTGTTTTTT. As protein: CAWSVLRQGIGELFF.

The chain uses TRBV13 and TRBJ2-1; possibly TRBD2 for D (6 bases). V lost 5 bases to trimming and J lost 2 bases, with 16 bases between them. The CDR3 has 16 residues. Per germline, CDR1 PRHDT and CDR2 FYEKMQ (reference sequence). CDR3 in DNA: TGTGCCAGCAGCACGCGAGGCGGGGATCCCTACAATGAGCAGTTCTTC. It codes for CASSTRGGDPYNEQFF.

This sequence joins TRBV7-2 and TRBJ2-3; TRBD1 aligns across 9 bases. J was trimmed by 5 bases and V by 3 bases; bases with no gene match: 12. Germline V lookup: CDR1 SGHTA, CDR2 FQGNSA. The CDR3 length is 17 residues. The DNA of the CDR3 is TGTGCCAGCAGCTTCCCAGCGCCGGGACAGGGTGGAGATACGCAGTATTTT. Amino acids: CASSFPAPGQGGDTQYF.